The rows below give T cell receptor beta chains drawn from one sample of a study of blood T cell repertoires in COVID-19. The repertoire was sequenced with immunoSEQ multiplex PCR; TCRdb's copy has only in-frame clones and lacks some. This table holds 350,000 to 450,000 clones, about 86% found once. Sequencing input: peripheral blood. These receptors were obtained from a woman aged 55-69 years with COVID-19, enrolled during active disease. Each CDR3 is given with its conserved first and last residue. The D gene is left open where the match is weak.

j_call	d_call	v_call	cdr3_aa	cdr3_nt
TRBJ2-1	TRBD2	TRBV5-4	CASSGSGGLMIEQFF	TGTGCCAGCAGCGGGAGCGGGGGCCTGATGATTGAGCAGTTCTTC
TRBJ2-7	NA	TRBV5-1	CASSRPGDEQYF	TGCGCCAGCAGCCGGCCAGGGGACGAGCAGTACTTC
TRBJ1-6	TRBD1	TRBV27	CASRDRGHGSPLHF	TGTGCCAGCCGGGACAGGGGCCATGGTTCACCCCTCCACTTT
TRBJ2-5	NA	TRBV11-2	CASSLGPVQETQYF	TGTGCCAGCAGCTTAGGGCCAGTCCAAGAGACCCAGTACTTC
TRBJ1-5	NA	TRBV7-9	CASTLEGEPQHF	TGTGCCAGCACTCTAGAGGGGGAGCCCCAGCATTTT
TRBJ1-3	TRBD1	TRBV10-3	CAIGTGNGNTIYF	TGTGCCATCGGGACAGGGAATGGAAACACCATATATTTT
TRBJ1-3	NA	TRBV9	CASSDGGAGWAGNTIYF	TGTGCCAGCAGCGATGGGGGCGCGGGCTGGGCTGGAAACACCATATATTTT
TRBJ2-1	NA	TRBV7-6	CASSLLPSSYNEQFF	TGTGCCAGCAGCTTACTCCCCAGCTCCTACAATGAGCAGTTCTTC
TRBJ2-7	NA	TRBV5-6	CASSPGLNYEQYF	TGTGCCAGCAGCCCGGGTCTAAACTACGAGCAGTACTTC
TRBJ1-1	NA	TRBV6-5	CASSVQMNTEAFF	TGTGCCAGCAGCGTCCAGATGAACACTGAAGCTTTCTTT
TRBJ1-1	NA	TRBV21-1	CASSKGRRDPGVDTEAFF	TGTGCCAGCAGCAAAGGACGACGCGACCCGGGGGTGGACACTGAAGCTTTCTTT
TRBJ1-1	NA	TRBV28	CASSPRRNIYTEAFF	TGTGCCAGCAGTCCCCGCCGTAACATCTACACTGAAGCTTTCTTT
TRBJ1-1	NA	TRBV30	CAWSVLRLDTEAFF	TGTGCCTGGAGTGTACTCAGGCTGGACACTGAAGCTTTCTTT